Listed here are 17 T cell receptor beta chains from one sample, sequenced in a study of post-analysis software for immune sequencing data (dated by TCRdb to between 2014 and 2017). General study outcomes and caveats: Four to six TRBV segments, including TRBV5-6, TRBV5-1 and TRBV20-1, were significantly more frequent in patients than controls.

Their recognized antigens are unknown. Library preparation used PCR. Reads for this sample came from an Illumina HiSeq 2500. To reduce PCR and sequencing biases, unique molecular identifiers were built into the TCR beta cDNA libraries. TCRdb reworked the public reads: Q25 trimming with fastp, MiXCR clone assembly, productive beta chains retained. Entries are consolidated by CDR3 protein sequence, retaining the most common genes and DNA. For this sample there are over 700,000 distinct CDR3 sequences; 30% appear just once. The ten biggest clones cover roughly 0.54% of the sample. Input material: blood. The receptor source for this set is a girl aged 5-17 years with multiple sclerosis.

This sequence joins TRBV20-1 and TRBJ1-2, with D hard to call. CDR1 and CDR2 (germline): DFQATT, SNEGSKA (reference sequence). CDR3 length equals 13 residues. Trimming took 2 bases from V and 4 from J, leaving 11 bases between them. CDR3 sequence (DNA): TGCAGTGCTAGACTGCCCAGGCCCTATGGCTACACCTTC. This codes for CSARLPRPYGYTF.

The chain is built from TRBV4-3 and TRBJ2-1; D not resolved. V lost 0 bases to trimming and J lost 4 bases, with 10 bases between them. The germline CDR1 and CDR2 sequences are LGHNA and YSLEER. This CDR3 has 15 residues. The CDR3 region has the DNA TGCGCCAGCAGCCAAGATCGCCACCGATACAATGAGCAGTTCTTC. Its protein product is CASSQDRHRYNEQFF.

CDR3 residues: CASSQVSSGGGETQYF. The CDR3 bases are TGTGCCAGCAGCCAAGTCTCTAGCGGGGGGGGGGAGACCCAGTACTTC. This chain joins TRBV4-2 and TRBJ2-5; 12 bases are a match to TRBD2. The CDR3 is 16 amino acids. V shed 1 base and J 5 bases; nucleotides not matched to a gene: 5. Germline CDR1 LGHNA, CDR2 YNFKEQ.

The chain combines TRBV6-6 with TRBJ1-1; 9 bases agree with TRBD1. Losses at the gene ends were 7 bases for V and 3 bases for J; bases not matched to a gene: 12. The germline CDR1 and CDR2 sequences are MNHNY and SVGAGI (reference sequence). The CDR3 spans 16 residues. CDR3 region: CASTLLPWDRDTEAFF. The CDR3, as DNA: TGTGCCAGCACCTTACTACCCTGGGACAGGGACACTGAAGCTTTCTTT.

The CDR3 coding sequence is TGTGCCAGCAGTTACCCGAGACAGGGAACTAATTCACCCCTCCACTTT. Its protein is CASSYPRQGTNSPLHF. V gene TRBV6-6 combines with J gene TRBJ1-6; 7 nucleotides line up with TRBD1. CDR1 and CDR2 (germline): MNHNY, SVGAGI (reference sequence). The CDR3 sequence is 16 residues long. Germline trimming cut 2 bases from V and 6 bases from J; bases unmatched to any gene: 7.

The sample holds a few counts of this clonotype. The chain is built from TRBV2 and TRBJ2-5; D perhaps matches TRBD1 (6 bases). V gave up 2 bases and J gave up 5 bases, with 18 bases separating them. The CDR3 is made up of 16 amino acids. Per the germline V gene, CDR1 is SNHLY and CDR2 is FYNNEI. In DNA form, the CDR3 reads TGTGCCAGCAGTGAAAGAGGTACAGGGTATGGTGAGACCCAGTACTTC. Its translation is CASSERGTGYGETQYF.

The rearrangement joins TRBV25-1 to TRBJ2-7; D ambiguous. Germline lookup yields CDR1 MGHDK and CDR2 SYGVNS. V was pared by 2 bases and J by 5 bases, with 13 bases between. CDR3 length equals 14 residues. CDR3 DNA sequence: TGTGCCAGCAGTGAAAATCCCGGGCGACACGAGCAGTACTTC. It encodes CASSENPGRHEQYF.

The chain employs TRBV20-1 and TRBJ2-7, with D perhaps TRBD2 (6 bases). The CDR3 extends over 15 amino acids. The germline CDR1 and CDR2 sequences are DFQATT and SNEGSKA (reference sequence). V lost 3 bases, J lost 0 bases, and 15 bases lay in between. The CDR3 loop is CSARKLGGNSYEQYF. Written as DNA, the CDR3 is TGCAGTGCTAGGAAGCTTGGGGGGAACTCCTACGAGCAGTACTTC.

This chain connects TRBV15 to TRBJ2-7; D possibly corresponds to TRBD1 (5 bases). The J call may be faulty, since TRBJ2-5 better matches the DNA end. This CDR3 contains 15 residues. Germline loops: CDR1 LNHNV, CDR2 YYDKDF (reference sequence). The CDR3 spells CATSGAPGFRETQYF. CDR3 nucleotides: TGTGCCACCAGCGGGGCCCCAGGGTTTCGAGAGACCCAGTACTTC.

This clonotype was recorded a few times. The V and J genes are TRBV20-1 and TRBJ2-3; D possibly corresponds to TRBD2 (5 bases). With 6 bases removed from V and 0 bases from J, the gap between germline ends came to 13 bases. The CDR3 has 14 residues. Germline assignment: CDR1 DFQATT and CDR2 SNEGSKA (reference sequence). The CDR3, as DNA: TGCAGTGCCGCAGCGGCTGGAAGCACAGATACGCAGTATTTT. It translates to CSAAAAGSTDTQYF.

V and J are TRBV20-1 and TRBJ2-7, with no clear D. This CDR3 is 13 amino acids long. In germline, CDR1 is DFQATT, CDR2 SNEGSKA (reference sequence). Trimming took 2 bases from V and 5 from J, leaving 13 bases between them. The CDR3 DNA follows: TGCAGTGCTAGACCCATGGACCTAGACGAGCAGTACTTC. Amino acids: CSARPMDLDEQYF.

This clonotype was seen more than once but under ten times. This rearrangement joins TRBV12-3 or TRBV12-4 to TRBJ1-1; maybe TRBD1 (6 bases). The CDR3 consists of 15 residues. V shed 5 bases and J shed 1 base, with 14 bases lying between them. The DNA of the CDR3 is TGTGCCAGCAGTAATGAACAGGGATGGAACACTGAAGCTTTCTTT. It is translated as CASSNEQGWNTEAFF.

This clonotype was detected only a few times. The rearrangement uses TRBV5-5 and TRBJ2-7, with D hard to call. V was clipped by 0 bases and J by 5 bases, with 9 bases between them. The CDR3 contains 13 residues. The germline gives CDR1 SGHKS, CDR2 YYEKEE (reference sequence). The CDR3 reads CASSLAGFNEQYF. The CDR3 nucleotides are TGTGCCAGCAGCTTGGCCGGGTTCAACGAGCAGTACTTC.

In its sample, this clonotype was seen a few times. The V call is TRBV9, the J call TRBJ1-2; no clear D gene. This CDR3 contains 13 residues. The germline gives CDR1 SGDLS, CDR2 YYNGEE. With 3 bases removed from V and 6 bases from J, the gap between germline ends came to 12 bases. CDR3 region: CASSAPVVNGYTF. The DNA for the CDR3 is TGTGCCAGCAGCGCTCCGGTGGTGAATGGCTACACCTTC. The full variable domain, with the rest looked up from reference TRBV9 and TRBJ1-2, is DSGVTQTPKHLITATGQRVTLRCSPRSGDLSVYWYQQSLDQGLQFLIQYYNGEERAKGNILERFSAQQFPDLHSELNLSSLELGDSALYFCASSAPVVNGYTFGSGTRLTVV.

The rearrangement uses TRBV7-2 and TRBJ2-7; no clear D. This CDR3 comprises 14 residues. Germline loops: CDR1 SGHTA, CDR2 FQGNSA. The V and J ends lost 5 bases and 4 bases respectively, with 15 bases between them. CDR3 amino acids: CASSPYRASYEQYF. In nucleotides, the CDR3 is TGTGCCAGCAGCCCCTACCGAGCTTCTTACGAGCAGTACTTC.

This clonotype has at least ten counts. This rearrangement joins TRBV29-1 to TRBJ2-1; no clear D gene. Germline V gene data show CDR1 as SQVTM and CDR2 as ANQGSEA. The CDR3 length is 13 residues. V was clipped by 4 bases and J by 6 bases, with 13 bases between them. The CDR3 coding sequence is TGCAGCGTTGTTGGATCCCTCATCAATGAGCAGTTCTTC. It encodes CSVVGSLINEQFF.

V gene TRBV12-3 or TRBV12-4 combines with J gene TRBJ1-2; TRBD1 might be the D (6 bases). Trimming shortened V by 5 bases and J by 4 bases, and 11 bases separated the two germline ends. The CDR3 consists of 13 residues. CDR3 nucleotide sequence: TGTGCCAGCAGTGCGGACAGAATCTATGGCTACACCTTC. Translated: CASSADRIYGYTF.